The source of this T cell receptor beta chain is a study of early T cells in non-severe SARS-CoV-2 infection. CDR1 SGHRS and CDR2 YFSETQ come from the germline V gene. The CDR3 is made up of 18 amino acids. The V gene end was trimmed by 0 bases and the J gene end by 8 bases; junction bases not matched to a gene: 12. The TCR library protocol attached unique molecular identifiers to the individual cDNA molecules. TCRdb redid the calling of the 5' RACE reads with MiXCR, one entry per CDR3 protein. This repertoire shows approximately 50,000 distinct CDR3 sequences, approximately 9.4% found once; its top ten account for about 15%.

The sequence was obtained from an adult who was a healthcare worker with PCR-confirmed SARS-CoV-2 infection or an uninfected control (not recorded which). The sequenced material came from whole blood. The rearrangement links TRBV5-1 to TRBJ2-1, with TRBD2 identical over 12 bases. The CDR3 loop is CASSLAGLAGILSDEQFF. For the CDR3, the DNA is TGCGCCAGCAGCTTGGCCGGACTAGCGGGAATCCTTAGCGATGAGCAGTTCTTC. Looking up the rest from reference TRBV5-1 and TRBJ2-1 gives the full variable domain: KAGVTQTPRYLIKTRGQQVTLSCSPISGHRSVSWYQQTPGQGLQFLFEYFSETQRNKGNFPGRFSGRQFSNSRSEMNVSTLELGDSALYLCASSLAGLAGILSDEQFFGPGTRLTVL.